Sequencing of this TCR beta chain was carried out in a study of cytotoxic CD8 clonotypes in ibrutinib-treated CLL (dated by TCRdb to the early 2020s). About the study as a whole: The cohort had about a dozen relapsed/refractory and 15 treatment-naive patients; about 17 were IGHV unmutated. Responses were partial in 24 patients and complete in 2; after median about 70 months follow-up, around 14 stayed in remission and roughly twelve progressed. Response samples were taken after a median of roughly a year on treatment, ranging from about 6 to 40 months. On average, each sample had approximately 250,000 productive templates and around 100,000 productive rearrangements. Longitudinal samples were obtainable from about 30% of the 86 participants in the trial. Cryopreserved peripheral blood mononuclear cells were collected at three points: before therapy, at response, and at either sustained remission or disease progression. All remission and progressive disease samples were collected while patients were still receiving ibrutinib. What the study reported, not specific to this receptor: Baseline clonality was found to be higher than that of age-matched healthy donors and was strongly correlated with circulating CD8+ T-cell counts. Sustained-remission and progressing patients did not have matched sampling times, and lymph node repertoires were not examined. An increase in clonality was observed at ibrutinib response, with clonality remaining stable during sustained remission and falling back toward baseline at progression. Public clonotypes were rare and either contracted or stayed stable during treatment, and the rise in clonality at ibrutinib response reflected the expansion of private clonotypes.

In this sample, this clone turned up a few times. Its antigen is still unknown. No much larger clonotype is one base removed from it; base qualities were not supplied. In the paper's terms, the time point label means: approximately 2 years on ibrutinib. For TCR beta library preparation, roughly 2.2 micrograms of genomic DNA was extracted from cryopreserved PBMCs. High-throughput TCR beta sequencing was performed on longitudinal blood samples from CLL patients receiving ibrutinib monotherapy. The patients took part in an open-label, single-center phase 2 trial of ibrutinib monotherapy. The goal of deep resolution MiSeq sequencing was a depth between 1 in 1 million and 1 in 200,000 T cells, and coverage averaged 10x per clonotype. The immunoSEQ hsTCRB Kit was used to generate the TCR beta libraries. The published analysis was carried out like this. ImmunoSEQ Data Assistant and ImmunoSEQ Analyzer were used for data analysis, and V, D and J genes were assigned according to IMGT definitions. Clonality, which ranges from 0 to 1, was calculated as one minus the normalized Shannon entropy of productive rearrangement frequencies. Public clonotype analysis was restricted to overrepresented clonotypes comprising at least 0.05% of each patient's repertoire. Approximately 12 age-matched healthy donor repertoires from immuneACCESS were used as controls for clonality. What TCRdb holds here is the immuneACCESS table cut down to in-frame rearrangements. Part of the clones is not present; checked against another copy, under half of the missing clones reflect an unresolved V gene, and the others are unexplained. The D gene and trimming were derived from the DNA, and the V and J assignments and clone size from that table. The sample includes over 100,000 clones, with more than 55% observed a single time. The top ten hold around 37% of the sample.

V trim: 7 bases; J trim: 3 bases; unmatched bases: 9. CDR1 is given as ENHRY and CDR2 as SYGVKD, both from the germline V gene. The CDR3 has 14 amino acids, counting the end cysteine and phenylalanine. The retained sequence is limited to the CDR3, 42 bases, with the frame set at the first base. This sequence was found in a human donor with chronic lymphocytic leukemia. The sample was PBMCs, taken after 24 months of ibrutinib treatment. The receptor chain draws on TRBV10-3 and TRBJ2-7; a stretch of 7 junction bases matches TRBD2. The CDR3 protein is CAITPGLLVYEQYF. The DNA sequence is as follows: TGTGCCATCACACCGGGACTACTCGTCTACGAGCAGTACTTC.